The sequence of this TCR beta chain was determined in a study of STAT5B mutations in CD4+ large granular lymphocyte leukemia. Study outcomes and limitations: Patient CD4-sorted repertoires looked more clonal than healthy CD4+ repertoires, even without putative leukemic clones.

Sequencing was at survey level. TCRdb's table, derived via immunoSEQ multiplex PCR, lists solely in-frame clones and lacks some. The sample shows more than 40,000 clones, roughly four fifths of them seen only once. This CDR3 contains 13 residues. Germline V gene data show CDR1 as SGHTA and CDR2 as FQGNSA. V lost 6 bases, J lost 6 bases, and 4 bases stayed unmatched. Concerning this clone itself: Its antigen is as yet unknown.

The sequencing input was CD4+ T cells from blood buffy coats. The chain joins TRBV7-2 to TRBJ1-4, with TRBD1 identical over 7 bases. The TCR originated in a human donor in good health. The CDR3 sequence is CASRPGGYEKLFF. CDR3 nucleotide sequence: TGTGCCAGCAGGCCAGGGGGTTATGAAAAACTGTTTTTT.